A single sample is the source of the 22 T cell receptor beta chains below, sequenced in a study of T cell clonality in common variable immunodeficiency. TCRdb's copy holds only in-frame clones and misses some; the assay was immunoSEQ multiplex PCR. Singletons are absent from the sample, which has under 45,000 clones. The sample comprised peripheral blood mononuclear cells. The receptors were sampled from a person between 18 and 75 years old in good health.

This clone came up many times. CDR3 DNA (partial): TGTGCCAGCAGCATTAGCGGGGGGCTCTACAATGAG. It codes for CASSISGGLYNE. The whole CDR3 is CASSISGGLYNEQFF. The chain links TRBV7-3 to TRBJ2-1; 10 nucleotides agree with TRBD2. The CDR3 end lies 3 residues beyond the end of the read and is filled in from the germline J gene. Germline V CDR1 and CDR2: SGHTA, FQGTGA. With V trimmed by 5 bases and J by 3 bases, 4 bases remained unmatched. The CDR3 runs to 15 residues.

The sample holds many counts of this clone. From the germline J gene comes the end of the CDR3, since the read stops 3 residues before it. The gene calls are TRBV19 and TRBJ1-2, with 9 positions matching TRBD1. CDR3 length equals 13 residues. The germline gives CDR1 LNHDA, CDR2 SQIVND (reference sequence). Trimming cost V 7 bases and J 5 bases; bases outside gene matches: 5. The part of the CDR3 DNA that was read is TGTGCCAGTAAAAGAGGACAGGGGTATGGC. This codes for CASKRGQGYG. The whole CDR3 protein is CASKRGQGYGYTF.

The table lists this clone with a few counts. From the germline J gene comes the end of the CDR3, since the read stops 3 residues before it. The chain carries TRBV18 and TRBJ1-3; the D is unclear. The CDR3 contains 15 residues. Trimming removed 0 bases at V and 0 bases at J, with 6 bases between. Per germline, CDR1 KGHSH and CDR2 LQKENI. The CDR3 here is CASSPPSHSGNTIYF. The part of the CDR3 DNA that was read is TGTGCCAGCTCACCACCTTCCCACTCTGGAAACACC.

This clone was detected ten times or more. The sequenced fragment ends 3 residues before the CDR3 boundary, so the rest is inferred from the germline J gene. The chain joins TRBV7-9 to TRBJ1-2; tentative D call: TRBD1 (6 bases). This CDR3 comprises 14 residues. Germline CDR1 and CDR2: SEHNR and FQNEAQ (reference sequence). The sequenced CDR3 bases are TGTGCCAGCAGCCAAAACGGGGGGCCAGGGGGC. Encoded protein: CASSQNGGPGG. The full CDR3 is CASSQNGGPGGYTF.

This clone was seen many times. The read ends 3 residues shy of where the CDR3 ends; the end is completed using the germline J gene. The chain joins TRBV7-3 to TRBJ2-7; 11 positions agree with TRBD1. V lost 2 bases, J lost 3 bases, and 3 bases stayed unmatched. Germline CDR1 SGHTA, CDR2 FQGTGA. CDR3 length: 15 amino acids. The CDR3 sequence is CASSLGQGAFYEQYF. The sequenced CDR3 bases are TGTGCCAGCAGCTTAGGACAGGGGGCATTCTACGAG.

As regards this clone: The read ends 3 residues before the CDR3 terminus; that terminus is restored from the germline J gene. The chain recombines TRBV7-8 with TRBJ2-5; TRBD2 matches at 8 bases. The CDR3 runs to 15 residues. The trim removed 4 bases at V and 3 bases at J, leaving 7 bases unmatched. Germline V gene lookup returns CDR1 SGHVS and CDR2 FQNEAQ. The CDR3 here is CASSWSGGREETQYF. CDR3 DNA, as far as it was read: TGTGCCAGCAGCTGGTCGGGGGGGAGAGAAGAGACC.

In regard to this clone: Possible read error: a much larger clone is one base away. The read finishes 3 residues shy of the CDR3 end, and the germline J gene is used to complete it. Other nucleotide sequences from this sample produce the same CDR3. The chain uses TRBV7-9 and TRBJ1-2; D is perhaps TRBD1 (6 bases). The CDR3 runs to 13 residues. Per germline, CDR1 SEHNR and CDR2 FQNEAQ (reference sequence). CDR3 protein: CASSQGMFYGYTF. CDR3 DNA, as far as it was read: TGTGCTAGCAGCCAGGGGATGTTTTATGGC.

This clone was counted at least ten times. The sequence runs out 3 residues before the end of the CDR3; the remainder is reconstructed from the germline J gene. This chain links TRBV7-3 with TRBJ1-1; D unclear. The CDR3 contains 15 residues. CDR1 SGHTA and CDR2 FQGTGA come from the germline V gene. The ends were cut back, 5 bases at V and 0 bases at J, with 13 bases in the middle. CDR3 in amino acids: CASSPRAGMNTEAFF. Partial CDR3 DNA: TGTGCCAGCAGCCCAAGGGCGGGCATGAACACTGAA.

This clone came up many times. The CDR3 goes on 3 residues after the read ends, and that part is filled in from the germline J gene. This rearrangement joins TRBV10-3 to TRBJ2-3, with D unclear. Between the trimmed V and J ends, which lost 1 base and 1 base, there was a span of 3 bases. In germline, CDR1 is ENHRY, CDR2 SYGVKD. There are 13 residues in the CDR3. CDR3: CAISELGTDTQYF. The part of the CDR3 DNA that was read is TGTGCCATCAGTGAGTTAGGCACAGATACG.

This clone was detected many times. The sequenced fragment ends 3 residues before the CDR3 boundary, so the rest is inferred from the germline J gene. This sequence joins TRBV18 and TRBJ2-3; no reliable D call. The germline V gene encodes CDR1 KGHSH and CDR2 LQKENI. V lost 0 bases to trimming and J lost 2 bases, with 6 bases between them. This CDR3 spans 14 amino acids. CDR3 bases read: TGTGCCAGCTCACCACCCACTCCCACAGATACG. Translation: CASSPPTPTDT. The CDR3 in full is CASSPPTPTDTQYF.

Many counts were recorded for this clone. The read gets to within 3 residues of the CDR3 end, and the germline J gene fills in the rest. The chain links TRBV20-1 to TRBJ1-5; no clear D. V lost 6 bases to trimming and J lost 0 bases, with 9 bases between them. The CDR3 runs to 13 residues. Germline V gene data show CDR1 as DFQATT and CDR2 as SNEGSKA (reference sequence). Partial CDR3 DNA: TGCAGTGCGGCGGAGTATAGCAATCAGCCC. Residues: CSAAEYSNQP. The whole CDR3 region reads CSAAEYSNQPQHF.

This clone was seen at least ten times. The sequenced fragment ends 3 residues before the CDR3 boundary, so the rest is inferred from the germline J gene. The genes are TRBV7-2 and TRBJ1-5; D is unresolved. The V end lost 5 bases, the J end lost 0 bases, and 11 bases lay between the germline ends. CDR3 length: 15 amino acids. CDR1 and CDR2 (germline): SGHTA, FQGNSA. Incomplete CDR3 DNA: TGTGCCAGCAGCCGAGACATATATAGCAATCAGCCC. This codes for CASSRDIYSNQP. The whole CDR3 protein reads CASSRDIYSNQPQHF. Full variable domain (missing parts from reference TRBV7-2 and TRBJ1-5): GAGVSQSPSNKVTEKGKDVELRCDPISGHTALYWYRQSLGQGLEFLIYFQGNSAPDKSGLPSDRFSAERTGGSVSTLTIQRTQQEDSAVYLCASSRDIYSNQPQHFGDGTRLSIL.

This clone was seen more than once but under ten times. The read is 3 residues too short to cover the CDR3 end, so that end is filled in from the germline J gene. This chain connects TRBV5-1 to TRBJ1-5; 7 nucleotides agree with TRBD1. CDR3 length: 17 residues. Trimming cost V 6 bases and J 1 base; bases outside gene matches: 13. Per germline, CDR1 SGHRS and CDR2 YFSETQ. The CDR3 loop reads CASNSSNRGKSNQPQHF. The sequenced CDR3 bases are TGCGCCAGCAACTCTTCCAACAGGGGAAAAAGCAATCAGCCC.

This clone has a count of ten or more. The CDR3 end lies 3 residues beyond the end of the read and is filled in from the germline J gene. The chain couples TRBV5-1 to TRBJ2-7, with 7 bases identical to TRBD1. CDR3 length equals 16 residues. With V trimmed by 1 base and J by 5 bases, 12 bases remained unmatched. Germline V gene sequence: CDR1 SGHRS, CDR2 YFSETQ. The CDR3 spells CASSLLPQGTGNEQYF. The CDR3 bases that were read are TGCGCCAGCAGCTTGCTGCCACAGGGGACGGGCAACGAG.

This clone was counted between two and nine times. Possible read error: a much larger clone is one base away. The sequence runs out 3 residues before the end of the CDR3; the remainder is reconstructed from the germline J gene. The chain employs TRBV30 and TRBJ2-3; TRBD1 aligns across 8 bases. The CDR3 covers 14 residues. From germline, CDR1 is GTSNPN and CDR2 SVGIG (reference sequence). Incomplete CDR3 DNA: TGTGCCTGGAGTGTACAGGGGGGAAACCAGCCG. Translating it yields CAWSVQGGNQP. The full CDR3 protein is CAWSVQGGNQPQYF.

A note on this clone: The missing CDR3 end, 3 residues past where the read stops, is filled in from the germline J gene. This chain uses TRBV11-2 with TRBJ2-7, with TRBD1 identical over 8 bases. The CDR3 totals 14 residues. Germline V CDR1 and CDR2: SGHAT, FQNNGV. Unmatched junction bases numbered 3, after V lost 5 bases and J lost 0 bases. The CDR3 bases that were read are TGTGCCAGCAGCCGGACAGGGTCCTCCTACGAG. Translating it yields CASSRTGSSYE. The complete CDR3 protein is CASSRTGSSYEQYF.

CDR3 protein: CAASGTGRSPQYF. The sequenced CDR3 bases are TGTGCCGCCTCCGGGACAGGAAGGTCTCCG. The chain joins TRBV19 to TRBJ2-3; the match to TRBD1 covers 8 bases. The read terminates 3 residues ahead of where the CDR3 ends, so the germline J gene completes it. The germline gives CDR1 LNHDA, CDR2 SQIVND (reference sequence). There are 13 residues in the CDR3.

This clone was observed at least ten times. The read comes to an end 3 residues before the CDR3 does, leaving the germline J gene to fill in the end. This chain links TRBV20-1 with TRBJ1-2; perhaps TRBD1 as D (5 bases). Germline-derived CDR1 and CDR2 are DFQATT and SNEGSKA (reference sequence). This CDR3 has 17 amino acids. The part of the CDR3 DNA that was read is TGCAGTGCTAGAGATGGAACAGGTTCCTCCATGAAGGGCGGC. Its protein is CSARDGTGSSMKGG. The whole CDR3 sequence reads CSARDGTGSSMKGGYTF.

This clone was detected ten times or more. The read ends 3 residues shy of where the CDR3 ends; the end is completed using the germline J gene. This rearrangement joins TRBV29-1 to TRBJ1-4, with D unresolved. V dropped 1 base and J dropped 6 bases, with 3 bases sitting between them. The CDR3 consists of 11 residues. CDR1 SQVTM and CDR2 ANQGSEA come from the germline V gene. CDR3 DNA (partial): TGCAGCGTTGAAGTCGATGAAAAA. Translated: CSVEVDEK. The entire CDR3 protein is CSVEVDEKLFF.

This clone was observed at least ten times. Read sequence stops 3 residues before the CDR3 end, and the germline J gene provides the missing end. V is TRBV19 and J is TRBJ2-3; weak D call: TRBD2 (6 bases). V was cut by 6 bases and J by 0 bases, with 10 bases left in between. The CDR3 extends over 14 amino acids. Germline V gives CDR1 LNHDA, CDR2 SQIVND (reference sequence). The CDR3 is CASRGLTSTDTQYF. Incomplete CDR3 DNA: TGTGCCAGTAGGGGACTTACTAGCACAGATACG.

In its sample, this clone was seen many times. The CDR3 here is CASSPQGAPTEAFF. The sequenced CDR3 bases are TGCGCCAGCAGCCCACAGGGGGCGCCCACTGAA. This sequence joins TRBV5-1 and TRBJ1-1, with 9 nucleotides matching TRBD1. The read stops 3 residues short of the end of the CDR3; the missing end is completed from the germline J gene. This CDR3 has 14 amino acids. Unmatched junction bases numbered 5, after V lost 4 bases and J lost 4 bases. Per the germline V gene, CDR1 is SGHRS and CDR2 is YFSETQ.

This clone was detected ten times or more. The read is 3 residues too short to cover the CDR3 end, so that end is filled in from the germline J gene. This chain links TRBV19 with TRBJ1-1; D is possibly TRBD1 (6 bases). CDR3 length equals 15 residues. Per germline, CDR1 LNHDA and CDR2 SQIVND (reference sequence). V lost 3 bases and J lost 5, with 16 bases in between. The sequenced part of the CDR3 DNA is TGTGCCAGTAGTATCGGCGGGGGGCGTGGTACTGAA. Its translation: CASSIGGGRGTE. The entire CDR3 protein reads CASSIGGGRGTEAFF. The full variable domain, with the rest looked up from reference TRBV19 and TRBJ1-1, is DGGITQSPKYLFRKEGQNVTLSCEQNLNHDAMYWYRQDPGQGLRLIYYSQIVNDFQKGDIAEGYSVSREKKESFPLTVTSAQKNPTAFYLCASSIGGGRGTEAFFGQGTRLTVV.